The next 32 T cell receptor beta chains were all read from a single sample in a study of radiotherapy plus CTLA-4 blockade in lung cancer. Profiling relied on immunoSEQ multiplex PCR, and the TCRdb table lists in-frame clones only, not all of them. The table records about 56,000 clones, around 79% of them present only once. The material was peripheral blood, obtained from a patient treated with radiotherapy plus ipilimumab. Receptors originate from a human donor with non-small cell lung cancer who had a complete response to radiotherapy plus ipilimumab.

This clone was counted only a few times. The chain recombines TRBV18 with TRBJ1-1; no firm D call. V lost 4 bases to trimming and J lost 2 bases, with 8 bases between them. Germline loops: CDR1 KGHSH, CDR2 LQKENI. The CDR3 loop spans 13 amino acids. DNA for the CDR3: TGTGCCAGCTCACAGGACTTAAACACTGAAGCTTTCTTT. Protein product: CASSQDLNTEAFF.

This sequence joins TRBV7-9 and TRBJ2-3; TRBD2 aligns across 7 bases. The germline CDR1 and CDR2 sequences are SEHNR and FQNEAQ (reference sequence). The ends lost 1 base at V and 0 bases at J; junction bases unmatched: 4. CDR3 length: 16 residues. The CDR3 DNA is TGTGCCAGCAGCTTAGATCTAGCGGTTAGCACAGATACGCAGTATTTT. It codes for CASSLDLAVSTDTQYF.

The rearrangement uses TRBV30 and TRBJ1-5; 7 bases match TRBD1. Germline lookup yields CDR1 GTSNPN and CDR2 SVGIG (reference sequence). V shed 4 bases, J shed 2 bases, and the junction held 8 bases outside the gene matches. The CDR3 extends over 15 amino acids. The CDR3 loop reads CAWTRGGYGNQPQHF. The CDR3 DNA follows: TGTGCCTGGACCCGAGGGGGCTACGGCAATCAGCCCCAGCATTTT.

The DNA for the CDR3 is TGTGCCTGGGGGGCCAACTATGGCTACACCTTC. Translated, it gives CAWGANYGYTF. This chain links TRBV30 with TRBJ1-2, with TRBD1 as a possible D gene (5 bases). The germline V gene has CDR1 GTSNPN and CDR2 SVGIG (reference sequence). The CDR3 extends over 11 amino acids. With 5 bases removed from V and 2 bases from J, the gap between germline ends came to 6 bases.

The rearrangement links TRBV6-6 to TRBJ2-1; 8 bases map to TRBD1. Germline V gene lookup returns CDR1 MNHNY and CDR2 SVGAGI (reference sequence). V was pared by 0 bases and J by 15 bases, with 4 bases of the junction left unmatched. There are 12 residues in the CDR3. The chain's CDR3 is CASSYSAGGLFF. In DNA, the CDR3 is TGTGCCAGCAGTTACTCGGCAGGGGGCCTGTTCTTC.

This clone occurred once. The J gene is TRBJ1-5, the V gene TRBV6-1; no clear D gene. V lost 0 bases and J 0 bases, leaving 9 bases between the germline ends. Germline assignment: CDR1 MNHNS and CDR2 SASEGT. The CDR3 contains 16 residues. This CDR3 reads CASSEAPRNSNQPQHF. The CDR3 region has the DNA TGTGCCAGCAGTGAAGCCCCCAGGAATAGCAATCAGCCCCAGCATTTT.

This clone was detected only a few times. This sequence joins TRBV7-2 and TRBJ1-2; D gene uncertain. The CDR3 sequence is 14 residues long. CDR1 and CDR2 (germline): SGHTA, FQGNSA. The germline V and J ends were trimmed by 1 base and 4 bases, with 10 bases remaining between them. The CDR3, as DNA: TGTGCCAGCAGCTTAGGGTCAGTCTTCTATGGCTACACCTTC. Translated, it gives CASSLGSVFYGYTF. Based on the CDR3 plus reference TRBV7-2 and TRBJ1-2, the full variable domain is GAGVSQSPSNKVTEKGKDVELRCDPISGHTALYWYRQSLGQGLEFLIYFQGNSAPDKSGLPSDRFSAERTGGSVSTLTIQRTQQEDSAVYLCASSLGSVFYGYTFGSGTRLTVV.

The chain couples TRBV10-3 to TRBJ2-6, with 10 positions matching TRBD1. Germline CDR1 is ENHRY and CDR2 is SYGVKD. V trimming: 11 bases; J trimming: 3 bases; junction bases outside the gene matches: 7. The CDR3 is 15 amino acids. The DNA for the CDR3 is TGTGCCTCTAGACAGGGGGCGAGTGGGGCCAACGTCCTGACTTTC. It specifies CASRQGASGANVLTF.

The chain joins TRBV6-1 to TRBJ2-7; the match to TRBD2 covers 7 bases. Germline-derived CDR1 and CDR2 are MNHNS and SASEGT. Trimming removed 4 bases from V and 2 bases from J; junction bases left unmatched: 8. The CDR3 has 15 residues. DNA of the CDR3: TGTGCCAGCAGTGTGTACCTAGCGGAGACCTACGAGCAGTACGTC. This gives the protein CASSVYLAETYEQYV.

CDR3 in amino acids: CASSKGQADNEQFF. In DNA form, the CDR3 reads TGCGCCAGCAGCAAGGGACAGGCCGACAATGAGCAGTTCTTC. The chain is built from TRBV5-1 and TRBJ2-1, with 8 bases identical to TRBD1. Trimming cost V 4 bases and J 5 bases; bases outside gene matches: 5. CDR1 is SGHRS and CDR2 is YFSETQ in the germline V gene. The CDR3 runs to 14 residues.

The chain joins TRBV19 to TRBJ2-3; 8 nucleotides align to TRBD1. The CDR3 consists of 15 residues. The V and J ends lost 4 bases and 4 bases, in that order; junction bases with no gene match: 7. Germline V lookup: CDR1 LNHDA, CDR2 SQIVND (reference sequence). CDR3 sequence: CASSTGQGAADTQYF. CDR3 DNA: TGTGCCAGTAGTACGGGGCAGGGGGCAGCAGATACGCAGTATTTT.

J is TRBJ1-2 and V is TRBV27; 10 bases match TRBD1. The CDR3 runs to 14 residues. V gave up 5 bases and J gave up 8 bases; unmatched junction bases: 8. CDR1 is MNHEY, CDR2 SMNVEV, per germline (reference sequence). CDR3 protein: CASSPPGQGYGYTF. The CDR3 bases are TGTGCCAGCAGTCCCCCGGGACAGGGGTACGGCTACACCTTC.

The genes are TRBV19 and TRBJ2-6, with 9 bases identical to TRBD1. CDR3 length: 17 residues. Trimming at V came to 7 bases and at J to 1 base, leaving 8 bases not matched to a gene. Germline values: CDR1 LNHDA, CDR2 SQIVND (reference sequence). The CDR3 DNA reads TGTGCCAGTAACCCGGGACAGGGATCATCTGGGGCCAACGTCCTGACTTTC. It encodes CASNPGQGSSGANVLTF.

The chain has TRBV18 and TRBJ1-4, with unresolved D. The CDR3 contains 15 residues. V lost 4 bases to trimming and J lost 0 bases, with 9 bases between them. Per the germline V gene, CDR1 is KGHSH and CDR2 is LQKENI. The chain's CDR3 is CASSRDTTTNEKLFF. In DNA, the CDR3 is TGTGCCAGCTCACGCGACACCACAACTAATGAAAAACTGTTTTTT.

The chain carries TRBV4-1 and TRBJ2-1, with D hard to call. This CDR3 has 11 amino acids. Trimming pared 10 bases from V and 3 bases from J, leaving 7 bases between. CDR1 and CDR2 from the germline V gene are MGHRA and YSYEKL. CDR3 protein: CATQYYNEQFF. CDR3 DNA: TGCGCCACCCAGTACTACAATGAGCAGTTCTTC.

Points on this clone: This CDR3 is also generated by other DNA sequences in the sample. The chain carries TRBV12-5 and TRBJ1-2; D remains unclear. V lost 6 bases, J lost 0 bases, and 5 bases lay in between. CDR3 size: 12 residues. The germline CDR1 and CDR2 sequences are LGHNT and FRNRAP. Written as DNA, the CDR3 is TGTGCTAGTGGCCAGTCTAACTATGGCTACACCTTC. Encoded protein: CASGQSNYGYTF.

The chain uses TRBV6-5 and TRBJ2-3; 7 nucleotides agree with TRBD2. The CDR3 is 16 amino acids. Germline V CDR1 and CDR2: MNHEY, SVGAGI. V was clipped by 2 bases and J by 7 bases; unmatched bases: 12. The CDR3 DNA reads TGTGCCAGCAGTTACCCCACCGGGAGGCCCGATAATACGCAGTATTTT. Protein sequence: CASSYPTGRPDNTQYF.

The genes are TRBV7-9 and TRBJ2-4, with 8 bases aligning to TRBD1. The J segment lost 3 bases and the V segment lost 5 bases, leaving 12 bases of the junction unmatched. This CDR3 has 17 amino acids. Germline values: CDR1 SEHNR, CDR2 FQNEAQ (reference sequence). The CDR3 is CASSLDTTGVGKNIQYF. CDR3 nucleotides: TGTGCCAGCAGCCTTGATACGACAGGGGTCGGCAAAAACATTCAGTACTTC.

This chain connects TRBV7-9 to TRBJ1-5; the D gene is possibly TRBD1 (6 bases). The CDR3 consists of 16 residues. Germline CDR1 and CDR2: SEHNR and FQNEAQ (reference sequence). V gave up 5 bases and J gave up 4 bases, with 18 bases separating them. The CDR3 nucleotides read TGTGCCAGCAGCCGTCTGGGGGCAGCCTTAAATCAGCCCCAGCATTTT. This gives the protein CASSRLGAALNQPQHF.

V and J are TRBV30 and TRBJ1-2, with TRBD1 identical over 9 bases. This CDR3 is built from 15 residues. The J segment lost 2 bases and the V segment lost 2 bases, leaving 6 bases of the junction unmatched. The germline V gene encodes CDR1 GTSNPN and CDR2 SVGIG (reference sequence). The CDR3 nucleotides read TGTGCCTGGAGTTTTCCCGGGACAGGGAACTATGGCTACACCTTC. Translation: CAWSFPGTGNYGYTF.

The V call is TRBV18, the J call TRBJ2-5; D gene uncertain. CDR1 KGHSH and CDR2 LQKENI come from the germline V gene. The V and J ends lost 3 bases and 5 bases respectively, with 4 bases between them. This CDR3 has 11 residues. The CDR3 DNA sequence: TGTGCCAGCTCACCGGGCGAGACCCAGTACTTC. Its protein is CASSPGETQYF.

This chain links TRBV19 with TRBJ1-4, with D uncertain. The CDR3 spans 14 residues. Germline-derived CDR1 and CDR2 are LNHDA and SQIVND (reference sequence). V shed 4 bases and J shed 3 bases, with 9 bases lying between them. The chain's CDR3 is CASSNHAANEKLFF. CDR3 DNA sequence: TGTGCCAGTAGTAACCACGCGGCTAATGAAAAACTGTTTTTT.

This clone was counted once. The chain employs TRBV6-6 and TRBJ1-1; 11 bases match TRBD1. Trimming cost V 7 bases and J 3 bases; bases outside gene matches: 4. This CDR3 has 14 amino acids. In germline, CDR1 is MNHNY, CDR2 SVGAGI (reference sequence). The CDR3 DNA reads TGTGCCAGCAAGCTGGGACAGGGGGACACTGAAGCTTTCTTT. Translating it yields CASKLGQGDTEAFF.

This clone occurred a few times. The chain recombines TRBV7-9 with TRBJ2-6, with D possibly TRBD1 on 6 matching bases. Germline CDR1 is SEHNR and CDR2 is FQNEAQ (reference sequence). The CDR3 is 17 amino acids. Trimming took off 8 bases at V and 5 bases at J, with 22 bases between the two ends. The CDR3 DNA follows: TGTGCCAGCCCCTTAACAGGGCGGGTTCGGTGGGCCAACGTCCTGACTTTC. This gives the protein CASPLTGRVRWANVLTF.

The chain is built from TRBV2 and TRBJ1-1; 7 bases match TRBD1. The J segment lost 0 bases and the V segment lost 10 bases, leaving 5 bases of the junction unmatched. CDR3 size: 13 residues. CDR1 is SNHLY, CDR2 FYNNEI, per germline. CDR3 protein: CATPGQLNTEAFF. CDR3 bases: TGTGCCACACCGGGACAGCTGAACACTGAAGCTTTCTTT.

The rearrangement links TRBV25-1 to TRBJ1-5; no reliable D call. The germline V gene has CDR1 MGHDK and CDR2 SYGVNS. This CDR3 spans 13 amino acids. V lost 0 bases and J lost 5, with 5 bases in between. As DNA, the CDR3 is TGTGCCAGCAGTGAATACGGGGATCAGCCCCAGCATTTT. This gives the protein CASSEYGDQPQHF.

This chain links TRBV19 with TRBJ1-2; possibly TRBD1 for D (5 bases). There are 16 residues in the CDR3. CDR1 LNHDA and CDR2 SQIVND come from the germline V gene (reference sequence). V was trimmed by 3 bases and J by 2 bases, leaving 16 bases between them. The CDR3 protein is CASSIYPGGRNYGYTF. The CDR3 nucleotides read TGTGCCAGTAGTATTTATCCCGGGGGAAGAAACTATGGCTACACCTTC.

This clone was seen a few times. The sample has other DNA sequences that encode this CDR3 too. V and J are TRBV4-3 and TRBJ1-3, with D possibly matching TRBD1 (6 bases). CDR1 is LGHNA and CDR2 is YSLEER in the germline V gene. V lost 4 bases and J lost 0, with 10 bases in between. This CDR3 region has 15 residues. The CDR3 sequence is CASSRDIGSGNTIYF. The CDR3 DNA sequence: TGCGCCAGCAGCCGGGACATCGGCTCTGGAAACACCATATATTTT.

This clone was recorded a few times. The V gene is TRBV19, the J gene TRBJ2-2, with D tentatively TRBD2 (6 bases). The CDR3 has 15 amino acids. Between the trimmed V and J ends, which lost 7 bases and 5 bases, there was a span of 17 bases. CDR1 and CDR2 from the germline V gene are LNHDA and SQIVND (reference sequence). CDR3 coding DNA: TGTGCCAGTATTGTCTCGGGAGTAAAAACCGGGGAGCTGTTTTTT. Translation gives CASIVSGVKTGELFF.

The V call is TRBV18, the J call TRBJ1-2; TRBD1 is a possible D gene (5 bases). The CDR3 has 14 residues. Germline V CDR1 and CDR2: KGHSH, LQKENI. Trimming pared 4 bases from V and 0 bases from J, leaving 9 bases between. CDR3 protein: CASSLDIANYGYTF. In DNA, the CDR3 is TGTGCCAGCTCACTGGACATAGCTAACTATGGCTACACCTTC.

CDR3: CASSGGLSTDTQYF. In nucleotides, the CDR3 is TGTGCCAGCAGTGGCGGGCTTAGCACAGATACGCAGTATTTT. J is TRBJ2-3 and V is TRBV6-5, with D possibly matching TRBD2 (5 bases). Germline loops: CDR1 MNHEY, CDR2 SVGAGI. The CDR3 totals 14 residues. Deletions cut 5 bases from V and 0 bases from J, with 9 bases between.

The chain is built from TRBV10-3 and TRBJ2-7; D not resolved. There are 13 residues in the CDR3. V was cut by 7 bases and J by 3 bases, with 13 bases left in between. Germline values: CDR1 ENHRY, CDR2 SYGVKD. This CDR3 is CAIKAEIYYEQYF. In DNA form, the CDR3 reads TGTGCCATCAAGGCGGAGATCTACTACGAGCAGTACTTC.